The present entry profiles one T cell receptor beta chain with its context. The data belong to a study of blood T cell repertoires in COVID-19. Turning to the study itself: In each case, the material was cDNA or gDNA derived from T cells, B-cell-depleted T cells, or PBMCs.

The repertoire was sequenced with immunoSEQ multiplex PCR; TCRdb's copy has only in-frame clones and lacks some. There are approximately 36,000 clones in the sample; around four fifths occur only once, and roughly 5.2% lies in the top ten. V shed 4 bases, J shed 4 bases, and the junction held 2 bases outside the gene matches. Germline V gene sequence: CDR1 SNHLY, CDR2 FYNNEI. This CDR3 is built from 15 residues. This chain uses TRBV2 with TRBJ2-1; 12 bases agree with TRBD1. Material for sequencing was peripheral blood. The receptor comes from a man aged 45 to 65 with active COVID-19. The CDR3 sequence: CASSGDRGLYNEQFF. CDR3 sequence (DNA): TGTGCCAGCAGTGGGGACAGGGGGCTTTACAATGAGCAGTTCTTC.